This T cell receptor (beta chain) was sequenced for a study of patients and donors after allogeneic stem cell transplantation. TCRdb reanalysed the RT-PCR reads using MiXCR and keeps one entry per CDR3 protein. Among about 960,000 distinct CDR3 sequences listed, around 17% were seen once. Germline-derived CDR1 and CDR2 are SGHRS and YFSETQ. The CDR3 totals 15 residues. Trimming took 4 bases from V and 4 from J; bases not matched to a gene: 8. The sample consisted of blood, either unsorted or a sorted T cell fraction (not recorded which). The chain couples TRBV5-1 to TRBJ2-3; 8 bases map to TRBD2. The TCR originated in a human donor who was either an allogeneic HSCT recipient or a stem cell or donor lymphocyte infusion donor (not recorded which). It is not recorded whose cells these are; they may come from a transplant donor. Here the CDR3 DNA reads TGCGCCAGCAGCCACCTCGCGGGGGGCGCAGATACGCAGTATTTT. Residues: CASSHLAGGADTQYF.